This T cell receptor beta chain is drawn from a study of human T cells and chemical hapten exposure. The CDR3 length is 16 residues. Looked up from germline, CDR1 is MDHEN and CDR2 is SYDVKM. V was clipped by 5 bases and J by 1 base; unmatched bases: 7. The sample's time point: patch test 1, 2 weeks after DPC sensitization. The sample's treatment: therapeutic diphenylcyclopropenone sensitization with weekly scalp DPC. One entry per CDR3 protein results from TCRdb running MiXCR on the RACE reads. The sample shows about 120,000 distinct CDR3 sequences, 12% of them seen only once. The chain links TRBV28 to TRBJ1-5, with 8 bases identical to TRBD1. The specimen comprised whole blood, sampled in connection with sensitization to the hapten diphenylcyclopropenone (DPC). The clonotype originates from a woman aged 50 to 65 with alopecia areata. Some clones in this sample may be carry-over from other donors' samples. The CDR3 region is CASSLQGVYSNQPQHF. The CDR3 DNA is TGTGCCAGCAGTCTACAGGGGGTCTACAGCAATCAGCCCCAGCATTTT. The variable domain in full, with the rest retrieved from reference TRBV28 and TRBJ1-5, is DVKVTQSSRYLVKRTGEKVFLECVQDMDHENMFWYRQDPGLGLRLIYFSYDVKMKEKGDIPEGYSVSREKKERFSLILESASTNQTSMYLCASSLQGVYSNQPQHFGDGTRLSIL.